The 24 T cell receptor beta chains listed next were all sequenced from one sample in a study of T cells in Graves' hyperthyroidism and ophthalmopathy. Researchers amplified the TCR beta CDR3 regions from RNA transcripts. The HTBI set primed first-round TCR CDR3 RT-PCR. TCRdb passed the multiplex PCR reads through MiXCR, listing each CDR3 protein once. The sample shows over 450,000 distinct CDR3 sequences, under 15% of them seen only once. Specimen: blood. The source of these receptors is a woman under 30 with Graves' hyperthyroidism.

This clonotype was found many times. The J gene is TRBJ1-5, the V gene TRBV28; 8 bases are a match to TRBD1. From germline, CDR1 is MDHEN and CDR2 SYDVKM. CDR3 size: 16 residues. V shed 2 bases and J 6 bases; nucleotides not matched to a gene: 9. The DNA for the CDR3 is TGTGCCAGCAGTTTACCCTCCACAGGGGGTGTTCAGCCCCAGCATTTT. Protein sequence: CASSLPSTGGVQPQHF.

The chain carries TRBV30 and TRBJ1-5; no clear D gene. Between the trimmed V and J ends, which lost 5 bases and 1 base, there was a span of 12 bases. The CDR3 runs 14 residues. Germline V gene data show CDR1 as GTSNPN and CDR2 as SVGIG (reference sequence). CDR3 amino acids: CAWLGKGSNQPQHF. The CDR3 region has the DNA TGTGCCTGGTTGGGGAAAGGGAGCAATCAGCCCCAGCATTTT.

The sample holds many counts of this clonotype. CDR3 region: CAWSEDTMNTEAFF. DNA for the CDR3: TGTGCCTGGAGTGAGGACACTATGAACACTGAAGCTTTCTTT. The J gene is TRBJ1-1, the V gene TRBV30; perhaps TRBD1 as D (5 bases). In germline, CDR1 is GTSNPN, CDR2 SVGIG (reference sequence). The length of the CDR3 is 14 residues. The germline V and J ends were trimmed by 1 base and 0 bases, with 9 bases remaining between them.

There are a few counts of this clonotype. As DNA, the CDR3 is TGTGCCAGCAGCCAGCCGGACAGGGTATCCGAGCAGTACTTC. It yields the protein CASSQPDRVSEQYF. This sequence joins TRBV3-1 and TRBJ2-7; TRBD1 aligns across 8 bases. The CDR3 has 14 amino acids. The germline CDR1 and CDR2 sequences are LGHDT and YNNKEL (reference sequence). The V segment lost 3 bases and the J segment 6 bases; nucleotides outside the gene matches: 7.

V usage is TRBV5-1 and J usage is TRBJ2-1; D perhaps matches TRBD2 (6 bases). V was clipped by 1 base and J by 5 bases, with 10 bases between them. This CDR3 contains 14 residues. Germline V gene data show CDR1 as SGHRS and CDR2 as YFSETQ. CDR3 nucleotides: TGCGCCAGCAGCTTGATAGCGGTGGACAATGAGCAGTTCTTC. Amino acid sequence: CASSLIAVDNEQFF.

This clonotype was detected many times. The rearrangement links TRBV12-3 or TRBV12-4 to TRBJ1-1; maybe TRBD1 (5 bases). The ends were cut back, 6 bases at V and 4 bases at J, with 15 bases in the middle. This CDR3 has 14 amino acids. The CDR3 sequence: CASSQQGGGTEAFF. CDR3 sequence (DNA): TGTGCCAGCAGCCAGCAGGGCGGAGGCACTGAAGCTTTCTTT.

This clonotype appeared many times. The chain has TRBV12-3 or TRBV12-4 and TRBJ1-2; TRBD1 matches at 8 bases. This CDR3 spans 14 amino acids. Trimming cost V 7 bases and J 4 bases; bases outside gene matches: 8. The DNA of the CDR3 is TGTGCCAGCACCATGGACAGGGTTGGCTATGGCTACACCTTC. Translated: CASTMDRVGYGYTF.

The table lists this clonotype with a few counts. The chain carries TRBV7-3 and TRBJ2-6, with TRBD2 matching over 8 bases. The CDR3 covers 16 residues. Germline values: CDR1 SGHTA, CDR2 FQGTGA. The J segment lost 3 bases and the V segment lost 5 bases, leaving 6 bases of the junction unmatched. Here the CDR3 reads CASSAGLAYGANVLTF. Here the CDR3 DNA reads TGTGCCAGCAGCGCCGGACTAGCCTATGGGGCCAACGTCCTGACTTTC.

In nucleotides, the CDR3 is TGTGCCTCCTTGGAGGGGTTCGATACTGAAGCTTTCTTT. Translated, it gives CASLEGFDTEAFF. The chain combines TRBV7-8 with TRBJ1-1; TRBD1 is a possible D gene (5 bases). The CDR3 has 13 amino acids. Germline-derived CDR1 and CDR2 are SGHVS and FQNEAQ. V lost 11 bases and J lost 5, with 18 bases in between.

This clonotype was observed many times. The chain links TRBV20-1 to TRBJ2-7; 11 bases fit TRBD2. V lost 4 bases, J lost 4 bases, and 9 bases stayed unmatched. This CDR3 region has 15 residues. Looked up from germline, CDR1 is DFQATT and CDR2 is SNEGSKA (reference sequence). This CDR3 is CSANRASGRIYEQYF. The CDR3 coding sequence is TGCAGTGCTAACCGGGCTAGCGGGAGGATATACGAGCAGTACTTC.

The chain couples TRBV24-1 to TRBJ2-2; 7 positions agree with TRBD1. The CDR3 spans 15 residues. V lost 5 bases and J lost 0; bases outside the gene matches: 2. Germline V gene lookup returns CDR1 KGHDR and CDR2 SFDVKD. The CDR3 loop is CATSGQGANTGELFF. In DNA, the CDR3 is TGTGCCACCAGTGGTCAGGGGGCGAACACCGGGGAGCTGTTTTTT.

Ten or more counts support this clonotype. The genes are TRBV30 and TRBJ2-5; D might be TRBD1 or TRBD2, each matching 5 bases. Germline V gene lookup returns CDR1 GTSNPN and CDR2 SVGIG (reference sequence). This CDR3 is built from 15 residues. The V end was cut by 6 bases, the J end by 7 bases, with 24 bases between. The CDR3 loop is CACTLPPGPGGTQYF. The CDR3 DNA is TGTGCCTGCACGCTCCCTCCGGGCCCTGGGGGGACCCAGTACTTC. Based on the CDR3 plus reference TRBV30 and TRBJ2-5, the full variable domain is SQTIHQWPATLVQPVGSPLSLECTVEGTSNPNLYWYRQAAGRGLQLLFYSVGIGQISSEVPQNLSASRPQDRQFILSSKKLLLSDSGFYLCACTLPPGPGGTQYFGPGTRLLVL.

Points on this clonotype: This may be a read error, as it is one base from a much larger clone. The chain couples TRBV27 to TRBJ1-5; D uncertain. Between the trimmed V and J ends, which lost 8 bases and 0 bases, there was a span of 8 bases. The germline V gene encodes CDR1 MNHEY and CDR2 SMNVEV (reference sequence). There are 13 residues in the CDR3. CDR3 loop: CASGRNSNQPQHF. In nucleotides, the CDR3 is TGTGCCAGCGGAAGGAATAGCAATCAGCCCCAGCATTTT.

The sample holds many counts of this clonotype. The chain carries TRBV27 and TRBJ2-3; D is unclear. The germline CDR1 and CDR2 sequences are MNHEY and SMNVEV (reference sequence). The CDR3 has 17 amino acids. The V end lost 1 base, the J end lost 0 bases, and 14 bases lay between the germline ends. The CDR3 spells CASSLFTYVRSTDTQYF. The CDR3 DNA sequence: TGTGCCAGCAGTTTATTTACCTACGTGCGTAGCACAGATACGCAGTATTTT.

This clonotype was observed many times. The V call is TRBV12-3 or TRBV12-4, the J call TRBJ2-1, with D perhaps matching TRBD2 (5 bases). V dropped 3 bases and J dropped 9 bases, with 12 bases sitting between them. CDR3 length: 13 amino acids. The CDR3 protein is CASSLVLEGEQFF. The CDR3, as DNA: TGTGCCAGCAGTTTGGTCCTCGAGGGTGAGCAGTTCTTC.

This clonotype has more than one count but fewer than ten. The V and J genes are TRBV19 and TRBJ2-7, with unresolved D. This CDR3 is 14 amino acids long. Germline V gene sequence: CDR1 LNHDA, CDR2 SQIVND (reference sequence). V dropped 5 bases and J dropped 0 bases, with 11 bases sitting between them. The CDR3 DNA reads TGTGCCAGTAGTGAGGACGTGAGCTCCTACGAGCAGTACTTC. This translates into CASSEDVSSYEQYF. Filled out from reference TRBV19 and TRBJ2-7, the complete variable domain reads DGGITQSPKYLFRKEGQNVTLSCEQNLNHDAMYWYRQDPGQGLRLIYYSQIVNDFQKGDIAEGYSVSREKKESFPLTVTSAQKNPTAFYLCASSEDVSSYEQYFGPGTRLTVT.

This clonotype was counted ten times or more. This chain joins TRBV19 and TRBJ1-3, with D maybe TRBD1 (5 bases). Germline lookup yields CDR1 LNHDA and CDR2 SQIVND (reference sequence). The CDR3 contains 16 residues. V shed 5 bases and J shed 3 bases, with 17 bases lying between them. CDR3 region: CASSPPWGGRGNTIYF. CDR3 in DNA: TGTGCCAGTAGTCCCCCCTGGGGGGGTCGTGGAAACACCATATATTTT.

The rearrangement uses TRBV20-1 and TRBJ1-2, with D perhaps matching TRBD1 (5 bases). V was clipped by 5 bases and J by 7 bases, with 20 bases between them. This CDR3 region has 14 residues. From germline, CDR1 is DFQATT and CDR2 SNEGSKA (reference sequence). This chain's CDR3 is CSAVDSSFFGGYTF. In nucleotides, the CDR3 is TGCAGTGCTGTAGACAGCTCCTTTTTTGGTGGCTACACCTTC.

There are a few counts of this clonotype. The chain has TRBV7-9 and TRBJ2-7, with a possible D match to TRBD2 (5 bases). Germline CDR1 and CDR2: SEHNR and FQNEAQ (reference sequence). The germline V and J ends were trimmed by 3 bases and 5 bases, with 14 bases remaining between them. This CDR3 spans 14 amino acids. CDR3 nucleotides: TGTGCCAGCAGCTTGGGCCGGGGATCTGACGAGCAGTACGTC. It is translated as CASSLGRGSDEQYV.

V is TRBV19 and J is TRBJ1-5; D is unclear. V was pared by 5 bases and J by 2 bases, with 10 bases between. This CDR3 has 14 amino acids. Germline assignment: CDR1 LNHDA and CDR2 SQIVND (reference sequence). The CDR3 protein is CASSGRGGNQPQHF. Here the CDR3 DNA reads TGTGCCAGTAGTGGGAGAGGAGGCAATCAGCCCCAGCATTTT.

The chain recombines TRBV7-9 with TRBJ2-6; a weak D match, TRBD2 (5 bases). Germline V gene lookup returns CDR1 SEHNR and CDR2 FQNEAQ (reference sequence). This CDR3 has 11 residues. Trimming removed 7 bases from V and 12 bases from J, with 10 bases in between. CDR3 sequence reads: CASTGIGVLTF. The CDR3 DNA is TGTGCCAGCACCGGGATTGGCGTCCTGACTTTC.

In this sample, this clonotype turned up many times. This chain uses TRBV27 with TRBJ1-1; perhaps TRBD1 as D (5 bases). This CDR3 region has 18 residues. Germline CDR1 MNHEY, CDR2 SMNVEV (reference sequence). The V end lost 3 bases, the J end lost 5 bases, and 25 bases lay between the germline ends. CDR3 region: CASSFGQGGTVSETEAFF. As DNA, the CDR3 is TGTGCCAGCAGTTTCGGCCAGGGAGGGACGGTATCGGAGACTGAAGCTTTCTTT.

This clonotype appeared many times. This CDR3 reads CSVGAGPDSPLHF. For the CDR3, the DNA is TGCAGCGTGGGGGCAGGTCCTGATTCACCCCTCCACTTT. The V and J genes are TRBV29-1 and TRBJ1-6, with D possibly matching TRBD1 (6 bases). Per the germline V gene, CDR1 is SQVTM and CDR2 is ANQGSEA. The ends were cut back, 6 bases at V and 8 bases at J, with 14 bases in the middle. CDR3 size: 13 residues.

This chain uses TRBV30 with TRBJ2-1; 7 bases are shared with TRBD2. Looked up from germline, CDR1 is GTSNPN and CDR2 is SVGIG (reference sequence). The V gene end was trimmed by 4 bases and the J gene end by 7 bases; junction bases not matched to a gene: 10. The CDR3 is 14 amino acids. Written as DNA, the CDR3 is TGTGCCTGGAAGGAGGCGGGAGCTGGGAATGAGCAGTTCTTC. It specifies CAWKEAGAGNEQFF.